One sample yielded the 17 T cell receptor beta chains listed below, sequenced in a study of OX40 agonist ivuxolimab in advanced cancers. Repertoires were generated with immunoSEQ multiplex PCR, while TCRdb's copy carries only in-frame clones and drops some. This table holds tens of thousands of clones, around nine tenths found once. The sequencing used CD4+ or CD8+ T cells sorted from blood, collected in a trial of the OX40 agonist ivuxolimab. These receptors were taken from an adult with an advanced solid tumor such as melanoma, head and neck, liver or kidney cancer.

This clone was detected only once. The rearrangement joins TRBV4-3 to TRBJ1-6; TRBD1 matches at 9 bases. V trimming: 4 bases; J trimming: 6 bases; junction bases outside the gene matches: 4. This CDR3 spans 15 amino acids. Germline CDR1 and CDR2: LGHNA and YSLEER. DNA of the CDR3: TGCGCCAGCAGCCGATCGGGACAGGGTAATTCACCCCTCCACTTT. Amino acid sequence: CASSRSGQGNSPLHF.

This chain connects TRBV18 to TRBJ2-4; the D is unclear. The germline gives CDR1 KGHSH, CDR2 LQKENI. The V and J ends lost 3 bases and 9 bases respectively, with 12 bases between them. The CDR3 is made up of 13 amino acids. The CDR3 protein is CASSPARLGIQYF. Written as DNA, the CDR3 is TGTGCCAGCTCACCCGCGAGACTGGGCATTCAGTACTTC.

This chain uses TRBV2 with TRBJ2-1; TRBD1 matches 8 bases. The length of the CDR3 is 16 residues. CDR1 is SNHLY and CDR2 is FYNNEI in the germline V gene. The V gene end was trimmed by 6 bases and the J gene end by 0 bases; junction bases not matched to a gene: 7. This chain's CDR3 is CASRDRVVGSYNEQFF. The DNA of the CDR3 is TGTGCCAGCAGGGACAGGGTCGTGGGCTCCTACAATGAGCAGTTCTTC.

J is TRBJ2-2 and V is TRBV10-2, with 15 nucleotides matching TRBD2. There are 19 residues in the CDR3. The V segment lost 3 bases and the J segment 4 bases; nucleotides outside the gene matches: 9. CDR1 and CDR2 (germline): WSHSY, SAAADI. The CDR3 nucleotides read TGCGCCAGCAGTGACCCGGGACTAGCGGGAGGTTGGGGCACCGGGGAGCTGTTTTTT. This encodes CASSDPGLAGGWGTGELFF.

This chain uses TRBV5-8 with TRBJ2-3; tentative D call: TRBD1 (6 bases). With 5 bases removed from V and 1 base from J, the gap between germline ends came to 14 bases. The CDR3 has 15 residues. The V gene's germline CDR1 is SGHTS and CDR2 YDEGEE. Here the CDR3 reads CASRRTGSRTDTQYF. CDR3 nucleotides: TGTGCCAGCAGGCGAACAGGGAGCCGCACAGATACGCAGTATTTT. The full variable domain, in which reference TRBV5-8 and TRBJ2-3 provide the parts outside the CDR3, is EAGVTQSPTHLIKTRGQQATLRCSPISGHTSVYWYQQALGLGLQFLLWYDEGEERNRGNFPPRFSGRQFPNYSSELNVNALELEDSALYLCASRRTGSRTDTQYFGPGTRLTVL.

The CDR3: CASSRTSGSYEQYF. CDR3 nucleotide sequence: TGTGCCAGCAGTAGGACTAGCGGGAGCTACGAGCAGTACTTC. The chain has TRBV25-1 and TRBJ2-7, with 13 bases matching TRBD2. Looked up from germline, CDR1 is MGHDK and CDR2 is SYGVNS. The CDR3 runs to 14 residues. The V segment lost 5 bases and the J segment 3 bases; nucleotides outside the gene matches: 1.

The CDR3 DNA reads as TGCGCCAGCAGCTTGGCCAACCTCGGGGATACGCAGTATTTT. It specifies CASSLANLGDTQYF. The genes are TRBV5-1 and TRBJ2-3; D is unresolved. The CDR3 has 14 amino acids. The V gene lost 0 bases and the J gene lost 6 bases, with 11 bases spanning the gap. Germline CDR1 and CDR2: SGHRS and YFSETQ.

The J gene is TRBJ1-2, the V gene TRBV19; TRBD1 matches 8 bases. This CDR3 is built from 15 residues. Germline V gives CDR1 LNHDA, CDR2 SQIVND (reference sequence). J lost 5 bases, V lost 3 bases, and 8 bases had no gene match. The CDR3 DNA is TGTGCCAGTAGTATCCTACAGGGGGGGGCTTATGGCTACACCTTC. It codes for CASSILQGGAYGYTF. The full variable domain, its missing parts supplied by reference TRBV19 and TRBJ1-2, is DGGITQSPKYLFRKEGQNVTLSCEQNLNHDAMYWYRQDPGQGLRLIYYSQIVNDFQKGDIAEGYSVSREKKESFPLTVTSAQKNPTAFYLCASSILQGGAYGYTFGSGTRLTVV.

This clone appeared a single time. CDR3 sequence (DNA): TGTGCCAGCAGGCAAAATCCCCGCGGGGAGCTGTTTTTT. Translation: CASRQNPRGELFF. The V call is TRBV6-6, the J call TRBJ2-2; D is undetermined. Germline CDR1 is MNHNY and CDR2 is SVGAGI (reference sequence). The CDR3 runs 13 residues. V lost 6 bases, J lost 7 bases, and 12 bases lay in between.

This chain uses TRBV9 with TRBJ2-7, with D possibly TRBD2 on 5 matching bases. V lost 0 bases to trimming and J lost 5 bases, with 12 bases between them. The germline V gene has CDR1 SGDLS and CDR2 YYNGEE. The CDR3 is 14 residues long. The CDR3 coding sequence is TGTGCCAGCAGCGTAGGGACTGGTCTGCACGAGCAGTACTTC. As protein: CASSVGTGLHEQYF. The variable domain in full, completed from reference TRBV9 and TRBJ2-7, reads DSGVTQTPKHLITATGQRVTLRCSPRSGDLSVYWYQQSLDQGLQFLIQYYNGEERAKGNILERFSAQQFPDLHSELNLSSLELGDSALYFCASSVGTGLHEQYFGPGTRLTVT.

This clone was seen only a few times. The chain has TRBV10-3 and TRBJ1-1, with D possibly matching TRBD1 (5 bases). Trimming left V 4 bases short and J 1 base short, with 13 bases between. The CDR3 is 15 amino acids. Looked up from germline, CDR1 is ENHRY and CDR2 is SYGVKD. The CDR3 loop is CAISARGAENTEAFF. CDR3 nucleotide sequence: TGTGCCATCAGTGCCCGAGGGGCCGAGAACACTGAAGCTTTCTTT.

This clone occurred once. The chain carries TRBV7-2 and TRBJ2-3; no clear D. There are 13 residues in the CDR3. Germline lookup yields CDR1 SGHTA and CDR2 FQGNSA. The V gene lost 2 bases and the J gene lost 4 bases, with 7 bases spanning the gap. This CDR3 is CASSLFSADTQYF. CDR3 in DNA: TGTGCCAGCAGCTTATTCAGCGCAGATACGCAGTATTTT.

This sequence joins TRBV9 and TRBJ2-7, with a possible D match to TRBD1 (6 bases). This CDR3 is built from 16 residues. V was shortened by 4 bases and J by 0 bases, with 17 bases between the two germline ends. Germline assignment: CDR1 SGDLS and CDR2 YYNGEE. In nucleotides, the CDR3 is TGTGCCAGCAGCCCGGGGAACAGGGTAAGCTCCTACGAGCAGTACTTC. Its protein is CASSPGNRVSSYEQYF.

The chain uses TRBV9 and TRBJ1-1, with 7 bases fitting TRBD1. The CDR3 is made up of 16 amino acids. Germline values: CDR1 SGDLS, CDR2 YYNGEE. V was clipped by 4 bases and J by 0 bases; unmatched bases: 9. The CDR3 DNA is TGTGCCAGCAGCCCCCAGCTGGGGACAGTGAACACTGAAGCTTTCTTT. This encodes CASSPQLGTVNTEAFF.

The chain is built from TRBV27 and TRBJ1-2; D not certain. This CDR3 comprises 11 residues. Germline V gives CDR1 MNHEY, CDR2 SMNVEV (reference sequence). V was cut by 1 base and J by 8 bases, with 5 bases left in between. The CDR3 DNA reads as TGTGCCAGCAGTTTATTGTTCGGCTACACCTTC. Translated, it gives CASSLLFGYTF.

This chain links TRBV28 with TRBJ1-4; a possible D gene is TRBD1 (5 bases). CDR1 MDHEN and CDR2 SYDVKM come from the germline V gene. The CDR3 loop spans 17 amino acids. V was clipped by 4 bases and J by 0 bases, with 15 bases between them. The CDR3 DNA sequence: TGTGCCAGCAGTTCTACCTCCCGGGGCACAACTAATGAAAAACTGTTTTTT. The encoded protein is CASSSTSRGTTNEKLFF.

The chain recombines TRBV30 with TRBJ1-2; 7 bases align to TRBD1. The CDR3 sequence is 15 residues long. J gave up 8 bases and V 3 bases, and 15 bases lay outside the gene matches. Germline V gene data show CDR1 as GTSNPN and CDR2 as SVGIG (reference sequence). CDR3 nucleotide sequence: TGTGCCTGGAGCAAGGGGGGCAGGGGGGCCGCCGGCTACACCTTC. As protein: CAWSKGGRGAAGYTF.